This T cell receptor beta chain was sequenced for a study of shared clonotypes between healthy human individuals. Study details: CD4 naive and memory got three plates each, CD8 naive two, CD8 memory one. Study conclusions and caveats: The study found approximately 5% of naive CD4 clonotypes shared across several donors.

The trim removed 2 bases at V and 10 bases at J, leaving 5 bases unmatched. CDR3 size: 13 residues. Looked up from germline, CDR1 is SGHTA and CDR2 is FQGTGA. The assay was immunoSEQ multiplex PCR, and TCRdb's table has in-frame clones only and misses some. The table shows over 850,000 clones, with approximately 78% occurring only once. Regarding this clone: Its specificity is unknown.

V and J are TRBV7-3 and TRBJ1-2; 9 bases align to TRBD1. The sequence came from a man in his late teens or twenties in good health. Some clones in this sample may be carry-over from other donors' samples. The sequenced sample was memory CD4+ T cells from PBMCs. The subset was: CD45RA-negative fraction. The CDR3 region is CASSLLGQGDYTF. CDR3 DNA: TGTGCCAGCAGCTTACTGGGACAGGGAGACTACACCTTC.